Reported below is one TCR beta chain. Germline CDR1 MNHEY, CDR2 SVGAGI. Between the trimmed V and J ends, which lost 6 bases and 4 bases, there was a span of 9 bases. The CDR3 extends over 12 amino acids. Replicate PCRs run on sorted subsets employed around 200 ng DNA, 30,000 to 35,000 T cell genomes. Clones were read by immunoSEQ multiplex PCR, and TCRdb kept only the in-frame ones, dropping some. This table holds millions of clones, 85% to 95% found once. The healthy adult donors were HIV-negative and reported no recent acute infections or vaccinations. The record originates from a study of shared clonotypes between healthy human individuals. At the level of the study: Per-donor plates numbered three CD4 naive, three CD4 memory, two CD8 naive and one CD8 memory.

The sequencing input was naive CD4+ T cells sorted from blood. Stated subset: CD45RA+ positively selected. This chain joins TRBV6-5 and TRBJ1-2, with D possibly being TRBD1 (5 bases). The sequence was obtained from a man aged 18 to 29 in good health. The CDR3: CASRSDSYGYTF. As DNA, the CDR3 is TGTGCCAGCAGGTCAGACAGCTATGGCTACACCTTC.